The present entry profiles one TCR beta chain with its context. Trimming cost V 3 bases and J 7 bases; bases outside gene matches: 5. Germline CDR1 SNHLY, CDR2 FYNNEI. This CDR3 comprises 14 residues. The method was immunoSEQ multiplex PCR; TCRdb's version includes in-frame clones alone and lacks a portion of them. The sample consists of 35,000 to 45,000 clones, over 60% of them appearing once. The sample is drawn from a study of cytotoxic CD8 clonotypes in ibrutinib-treated CLL. The V and J genes are TRBV2 and TRBJ1-4; TRBD1 aligns across 7 bases. This TCR came from a human donor with chronic lymphocytic leukemia. This material consisted of PBMCs, taken after 12 months of ibrutinib treatment. The CDR3 region has the DNA TGTGCCAGCAGTGACTTGGGACAGCTTGAAAAACTGTTTTTT. The encoded protein is CASSDLGQLEKLFF.